Below, 25 T cell receptor beta chains from the same sample are listed, as sequenced in a study of T-cell memory formation after mild COVID-19 (dated by TCRdb to 2020 to 2022). The method was 5' RACE. Instrument used: Illumina NovaSeq 6000. TCRdb's own reprocessing of the public reads used fastp at Q25 and MiXCR and kept productive beta chains. Records with the same CDR3 protein are collapsed into one entry carrying the most frequent genes and DNA. The sample includes fewer than 300,000 distinct CDR3 sequences, with under 20% observed a single time. The biggest ten clones account for roughly 23% of the sample. The sequencing sample was made of PBMCs or a T cell subset sorted from them (not recorded which). The source of these receptors is a man in his late teens or twenties who had mild COVID-19 (a few samples of this study predate the infection). The sample titles of this study are shuffled in the database, so cell type and time point are left out; the donor was told from shared clones.

This clonotype has only a few counts. This chain uses TRBV12-3 or TRBV12-4 with TRBJ1-1, with 8 nucleotides matching TRBD1. The CDR3 runs 17 residues. The V gene end was trimmed by 0 bases and the J gene end by 4 bases; junction bases not matched to a gene: 10. This chain's CDR3 is CASSLAQGASFGTEAFF. Here the CDR3 DNA reads TGTGCCAGCAGTTTAGCCCAGGGGGCAAGCTTTGGCACTGAAGCTTTCTTT.

J is TRBJ1-5 and V is TRBV6-5; 7 bases are shared with TRBD1. V gave up 6 bases and J gave up 4 bases; unmatched junction bases: 9. The CDR3 spans 15 residues. The germline V gene encodes CDR1 MNHEY and CDR2 SVGAGI. CDR3: CASRRSTGSNQPQHF. CDR3 bases: TGTGCCAGCAGGAGATCGACAGGGTCAAATCAGCCCCAGCATTTT.

The genes are TRBV7-8 and TRBJ1-1; TRBD1 matches at 10 bases. This CDR3 contains 16 residues. V was pared by 3 bases and J by 5 bases, with 9 bases of the junction left unmatched. Germline V gives CDR1 SGHVS, CDR2 FQNEAQ. CDR3 in DNA: TGTGCCAGCAGCTTCCCGGCCGGGACAGGGGAAACTGAAGCTTTCTTT. Amino acids: CASSFPAGTGETEAFF.

The V and J genes are TRBV5-1 and TRBJ1-5; TRBD1 matches at 8 bases. CDR1 and CDR2 (germline): SGHRS, YFSETQ. V shed 4 bases, J shed 5 bases, and the junction held 5 bases outside the gene matches. The length of the CDR3 is 14 residues. The CDR3 sequence: CASSLGQGHQPQHF. CDR3 in DNA: TGCGCCAGCAGCCTTGGACAGGGACATCAGCCCCAGCATTTT.

The V and J genes are TRBV7-3 and TRBJ2-5; 8 nucleotides align to TRBD2. V dropped 6 bases and J dropped 2; count of bases not matched to a gene: 5. The CDR3 totals 14 residues. Per the germline V gene, CDR1 is SGHTA and CDR2 is FQGTGA. CDR3 coding DNA: TGTGCCAGCAGTTCTATAGCGGGGCAAGAGACCCAGTACTTC. Residues: CASSSIAGQETQYF.

This clonotype has only a few counts. This chain connects TRBV5-1 to TRBJ2-3; 8 bases align to TRBD1. Losses at the gene ends were 3 bases for V and 4 bases for J; bases not matched to a gene: 7. Germline V gives CDR1 SGHRS, CDR2 YFSETQ. The CDR3 extends over 15 amino acids. CDR3 protein: CASSSGQGRADTQYF. DNA of the CDR3: TGCGCCAGCAGCTCCGGACAGGGTAGGGCAGATACGCAGTATTTT.

The chain has TRBV12-3 or TRBV12-4 and TRBJ1-1, with D hard to call. V lost 4 bases, J lost 1 base, and 16 bases lay in between. The CDR3 spans 16 residues. CDR3 sequence reads: CASSSVDGRENTEAFF. The CDR3 DNA follows: TGTGCCAGCAGTTCAGTGGATGGGCGGGAGAACACTGAAGCTTTCTTT.

This clonotype was found a few times. In DNA form, the CDR3 reads TGCAGTGCTAGAGGCGACACCCGGGACGCCTGGCTCAATGAGCAGTTCTTC. It translates to CSARGDTRDAWLNEQFF. The chain combines TRBV20-1 with TRBJ2-1; D may correspond to TRBD1 or TRBD2 (5 bases each). The CDR3 covers 17 residues. Germline V lookup: CDR1 DFQATT, CDR2 SNEGSKA (reference sequence). V dropped 1 base and J dropped 6 bases, with 22 bases sitting between them.

This clonotype was seen only a few times. This chain uses TRBV12-3 or TRBV12-4 with TRBJ2-3; 8 bases align to TRBD2. CDR3 length equals 16 residues. V lost 6 bases, J lost 7 bases, and 15 bases stayed unmatched. CDR3 nucleotide sequence: TGTGCCAGCAGCCCGCGGGGACTAGAGGGCGCAAATACGCAGTATTTT. As protein: CASSPRGLEGANTQYF.

This clonotype was counted between two and nine times. The chain recombines TRBV7-6 with TRBJ2-1; tentative D call: TRBD1 (6 bases). The V end lost 4 bases, the J end lost 7 bases, and 23 bases lay between the germline ends. Per germline, CDR1 SGHVS and CDR2 FNYEAQ. This CDR3 spans 17 amino acids. The CDR3 loop is CASSSTPWLGGLNEQFF. For the CDR3, the DNA is TGTGCCAGCAGCTCGACTCCATGGCTTGGGGGCCTTAATGAGCAGTTCTTC.

The rearrangement joins TRBV7-2 to TRBJ2-5; tentative D call: TRBD2 (6 bases). The ends were cut back, 9 bases at V and 3 bases at J, with 17 bases in the middle. The length of the CDR3 is 14 residues. Germline values: CDR1 SGHTA, CDR2 FQGNSA. CDR3 region: CASTRGTHKETQYF. The DNA of the CDR3 is TGTGCCAGTACCAGAGGGACTCATAAAGAGACCCAGTACTTC.

The chain employs TRBV4-2 and TRBJ2-7, with 7 bases that match TRBD1. This CDR3 region has 16 residues. Per the germline V gene, CDR1 is LGHNA and CDR2 is YNFKEQ. J gave up 4 bases and V 3 bases, and 12 bases lay outside the gene matches. CDR3: CASSQGPGQNSYEQYF. The CDR3 DNA reads as TGTGCCAGCAGCCAGGGGCCGGGACAGAACTCTTACGAGCAGTACTTC.

This rearrangement joins TRBV2 to TRBJ1-6; tentative D call: TRBD1 (6 bases). The germline V and J ends were trimmed by 7 bases and 0 bases, with 10 bases remaining between them. This CDR3 spans 15 amino acids. Germline CDR1 and CDR2: SNHLY and FYNNEI. CDR3 loop: CASKETGSYNSPLHF. The CDR3, as DNA: TGTGCCAGCAAGGAGACAGGCTCCTATAATTCACCCCTCCACTTT.

The V call is TRBV28, the J call TRBJ2-1; 7 bases agree with TRBD2. J lost 4 bases, V lost 5 bases, and 8 bases had no gene match. Germline CDR1 and CDR2: MDHEN and SYDVKM. The CDR3 covers 15 residues. The CDR3 coding sequence is TGTGCCAGCAGTGCCCCGGGGGGTTCTTACAATGAGCAGTTCTTC. This sequence encodes CASSAPGGSYNEQFF.

Many counts were recorded for this clonotype. The chain is built from TRBV11-2 and TRBJ2-3, with TRBD2 matching 14 bases. The germline gives CDR1 SGHAT, CDR2 FQNNGV. Trimming cost V 5 bases and J 2 bases; bases outside gene matches: 3. The CDR3 is 16 amino acids. The CDR3 coding sequence is TGTGCCAGCAGCCAGACTAGCGGGGGGGTCACAGATACGCAGTATTTT. Translating it yields CASSQTSGGVTDTQYF.

The chain combines TRBV7-9 with TRBJ1-2; D is unclear. Germline-derived CDR1 and CDR2 are SEHNR and FQNEAQ (reference sequence). The CDR3 totals 11 residues. Between the trimmed V and J ends, which lost 5 bases and 8 bases, there was a span of 9 bases. The CDR3 DNA reads TGTGCCAGCAGCCCCGGAAGCGGCTACACCTTC. Protein: CASSPGSGYTF.

The rearrangement uses TRBV7-2 and TRBJ2-5; 7 positions match TRBD2. Per germline, CDR1 SGHTA and CDR2 FQGNSA. V trimming: 5 bases; J trimming: 5 bases; junction bases outside the gene matches: 8. The CDR3 sequence is 14 residues long. CDR3 coding DNA: TGTGCCAGCAGCCCCCGGATCGGGGGGGAGACCCAGTACTTC. Protein: CASSPRIGGETQYF.

The table lists this clonotype with a few counts. V usage is TRBV5-1 and J usage is TRBJ2-1; 10 bases map to TRBD2. The V gene end was trimmed by 3 bases and the J gene end by 9 bases; junction bases not matched to a gene: 6. Germline-derived CDR1 and CDR2 are SGHRS and YFSETQ. The length of the CDR3 is 14 residues. The DNA for the CDR3 is TGCGCCAGCAGCTGGGATAGCGGGGGGCTTGAGCAGTTCTTC. Translated: CASSWDSGGLEQFF.

This clonotype has a handful of counts. The chain joins TRBV12-3 or TRBV12-4 to TRBJ1-6, with 9 bases identical to TRBD1. V gave up 3 bases and J gave up 10 bases; unmatched junction bases: 4. This CDR3 has 14 amino acids. The CDR3 DNA sequence: TGTGCCAGCAGTTTCAGGACAGGGGACTCACCCCTCCACTTT. This translates into CASSFRTGDSPLHF.

The chain employs TRBV7-3 and TRBJ2-1, with 11 bases matching TRBD1. The germline CDR1 and CDR2 sequences are SGHTA and FQGTGA. The V and J ends lost 5 bases and 9 bases, in that order; junction bases with no gene match: 21. CDR3 length equals 19 residues. The CDR3 DNA is TGTGCCAGCAGCCAGGTTGCCGGGGATGACGGGACAGGGGGAGGTGAGCAGTTCTTC. Amino acids: CASSQVAGDDGTGGGEQFF.

This chain connects TRBV7-9 to TRBJ2-5; 7 nucleotides line up with TRBD2. In germline, CDR1 is SEHNR, CDR2 FQNEAQ (reference sequence). The CDR3 runs 14 residues. Germline trimming cut 1 base from V and 5 bases from J; bases unmatched to any gene: 4. DNA of the CDR3: TGTGCCAGCAGCTTAGGACTAGCTTATGAGACCCAGTACTTC. Translating it yields CASSLGLAYETQYF.

This clonotype was recorded a few times. The chain recombines TRBV11-3 with TRBJ2-3; a possible D gene is TRBD2 (5 bases). Germline-derived CDR1 and CDR2 are SGHNT and YENEEA. V gave up 5 bases and J gave up 5 bases, with 11 bases separating them. There are 13 residues in the CDR3. In DNA, the CDR3 is TGTGCCAGCAGCCCCCGGGGAGAAGATACGCAGTATTTT. It is translated as CASSPRGEDTQYF.

This clonotype was detected only a few times. The V and J genes are TRBV4-3 and TRBJ2-1, with unresolved D. V was cut by 1 base and J by 6 bases, with 4 bases left in between. CDR1 and CDR2 (germline): LGHNA, YSLEER. This CDR3 has 12 amino acids. The CDR3 loop is CASSQVANEQFF. CDR3 sequence (DNA): TGCGCCAGCAGCCAAGTTGCCAATGAGCAGTTCTTC.

This chain links TRBV15 with TRBJ1-4; D is unresolved. V was shortened by 1 base and J by 5 bases, with 17 bases between the two germline ends. The length of the CDR3 is 17 residues. The germline CDR1 and CDR2 sequences are LNHNV and YYDKDF (reference sequence). CDR3 sequence: CATSRVAVERANEKLFF. In nucleotides, the CDR3 is TGTGCCACCAGCAGAGTCGCCGTCGAGCGAGCGAATGAAAAACTGTTTTTT. Based on the CDR3 plus reference TRBV15 and TRBJ1-4, the full variable domain is DAMVIQNPRYQVTQFGKPVTLSCSQTLNHNVMYWYQQKSSQAPKLLFHYYDKDFNNEADTPDNFQSRRPNTSFCFLDIRSPGLGDTAMYLCATSRVAVERANEKLFFGSGTQLSVL.

CDR3 sequence reads: CASSPLDRVEEQYV. For the CDR3, the DNA is TGTGCCAGCTCACCTTTGGACAGGGTTGAGGAGCAGTACGTC. The rearrangement links TRBV18 to TRBJ2-7; the match to TRBD1 covers 8 bases. This CDR3 spans 14 amino acids. Germline CDR1 and CDR2: KGHSH and LQKENI. J lost 7 bases, V lost 3 bases, and 8 bases had no gene match.